This entry describes one T cell receptor (beta chain). Trimming took off 5 bases at V and 1 base at J, with 17 bases between the two ends. This CDR3 comprises 16 residues. Germline V lookup: CDR1 SEHNR, CDR2 FQNEAQ (reference sequence). The sample originates from a study of shared clonotypes between healthy human individuals. Terminally differentiated effector memory CD45RA+ cells were left out of the naive CD8 fraction, which was CD45RO-negative and positively selected for CCR7. The repertoire was sequenced with immunoSEQ multiplex PCR; TCRdb's copy has only in-frame clones and lacks some. The sample lists about 2.2 million clones, over 85% seen once, with about 1.7% in the top ten.

The clonotype originates from a man younger than 35 in good health. Some clones in this sample may be carry-over from other donors' samples. The chain employs TRBV7-9 and TRBJ1-1; D is perhaps TRBD1 (6 bases). The specimen was naive CD8+ T cells from PBMCs. CDR3 residues: CASSVISGTPNTEAFF. CDR3 coding DNA: TGTGCCAGCAGCGTTATCTCCGGGACACCGAACACTGAAGCTTTCTTT.